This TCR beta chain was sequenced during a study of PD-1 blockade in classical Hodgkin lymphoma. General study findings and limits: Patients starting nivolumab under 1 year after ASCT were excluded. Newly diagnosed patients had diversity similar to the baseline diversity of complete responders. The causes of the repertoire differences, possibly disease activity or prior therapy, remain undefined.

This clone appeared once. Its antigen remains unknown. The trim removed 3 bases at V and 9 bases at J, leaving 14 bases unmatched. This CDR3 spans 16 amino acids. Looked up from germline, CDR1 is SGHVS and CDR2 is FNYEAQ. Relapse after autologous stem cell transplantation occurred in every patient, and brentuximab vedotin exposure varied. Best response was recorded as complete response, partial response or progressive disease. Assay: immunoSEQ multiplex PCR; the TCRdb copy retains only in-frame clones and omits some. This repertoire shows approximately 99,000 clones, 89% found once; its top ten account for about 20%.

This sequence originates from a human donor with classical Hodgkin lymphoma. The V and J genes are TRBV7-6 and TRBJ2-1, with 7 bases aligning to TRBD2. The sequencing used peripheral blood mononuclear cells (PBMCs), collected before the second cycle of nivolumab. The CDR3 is CASSFGTGTTSAEQFF. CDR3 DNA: TGTGCCAGCAGCTTCGGTACCGGGACTACGTCGGCTGAGCAGTTCTTC.